Included here is one T cell receptor (beta chain) sequence, with context. What it recognizes is unknown. This specimen comes from a study of CD8 T cells in Susac syndrome. Germline assignment: CDR1 SGHNT and CDR2 YENEEA. The CDR3 has 13 amino acids. Trimming shortened V by 1 base and J by 6 bases, and 10 bases separated the two germline ends. The authors reverse transcribed about 0.5 to 1 ug RNA with random hexamers. Amplification of TCR beta CDR3 by immunoSEQ multiplex PCR spanned 54 Vbeta and 13 Jbeta. TCRdb analysed the immunoSEQ multiplex PCR reads with MiXCR anew, one entry per CDR3 protein. Of over 95,000 distinct CDR3 sequences in the sample, nearly 95% are singletons; the top ten hold 0.13% to 0.15%. Sequencing targeted TCR beta in T cells from blood (CD8+ and CD4+). Purification of the CD8+ and CD4+ T cells relied on negative isolation, and TEMRA cells underwent FACS enrichment. Broader study findings: The authors acknowledged that the study's TCR sequencing and HLA analysis involved relatively few individuals.

This TCR came from a human donor in good health. This sequence joins TRBV11-3 and TRBJ2-7; no clear D gene. Sequencing used CD4+ T cells from PBMCs. The CDR3 sequence: CASSLGQNGEQYF. The DNA of the CDR3 is TGTGCCAGCAGCTTAGGACAAAACGGCGAGCAGTACTTC.